This T cell receptor (beta chain) was found in a study of blood T cell repertoires in COVID-19. Study in general: COVID-19 samples from acute and convalescent phases originated in the United States, Italy and Spain. From T cells, B-cell-depleted T cells, or PBMCs came the material, which was cDNA or gDNA.

Everyone who took part was roughly 18 to 90 years old, and they came from some 23 US areas. The V and J ends lost 2 bases and 10 bases respectively, with 10 bases between them. The CDR3 consists of 12 residues. CDR1 is KGHDR and CDR2 is SFDVKD in the germline V gene. As originally analysed: Reference gene primers were amplified, and this amplification served to estimate nucleated cell counts. Generated by immunoSEQ multiplex PCR, the TCRdb table keeps only in-frame clones and is missing some. V, J and clone size are those of that table, while D and trimming were read from the DNA. The sample has approximately 220,000 clones, 83% seen once; the top ten hold 4.8%.

This chain connects TRBV24-1 to TRBJ1-2; D remains unclear. The origin of this receptor is a woman between 50 and 59 years old who had been exposed to COVID-19. The specimen sequenced was PBMCs or T cells enriched from blood (not recorded which). The CDR3 DNA reads as TGTGCCACCAGTGATTATCGGGGAGCCTACACCTTC. Translated: CATSDYRGAYTF.